This T cell receptor (beta chain) was sequenced during a study of T cell responses to AZD1222 COVID-19 vaccine. General study findings and limits: Elevations in Spike-specific TCR breadth and depth followed administration of two AZD1222 doses. Spike as a whole was targeted by vaccine-associated CD4 TCRs, dominant at 160-218 and 743-854.

J lost 3 bases, V lost 5 bases, and 6 bases had no gene match. Germline loops: CDR1 MNHNY, CDR2 SVGAGI (reference sequence). CDR3 length: 14 residues. The assay was immunoSEQ multiplex PCR, and TCRdb's table has in-frame clones only and misses some. The sample shows some 120,000 clones, around 90% of them seen only once. As concerns this clone: The antigen remains unidentified.

Sequences were derived from peripheral blood, sampled 28 days after the second dose of the MenACWY control vaccine. The rearrangement links TRBV6-6 to TRBJ1-2, with TRBD1 matching 7 bases. The TCR originated in an adult who received the MenACWY meningococcal vaccine as a control. CDR3 nucleotides: TGTGCCAGCAGTGTCTCCGGGACAGACTATGGCTACACCTTC. Its protein is CASSVSGTDYGYTF.